This T cell receptor (beta chain) is drawn from a study of early T cells in non-severe SARS-CoV-2 infection. Germline values: CDR1 ENHRY, CDR2 SYGVKD. The V and J ends lost 4 bases and 1 base respectively, with 8 bases between them. This CDR3 has 13 residues. Unique molecular identifier tags were affixed to discrete cDNA molecules. TCRdb re-derived calls from the 5' RACE reads in MiXCR, one entry per CDR3 protein. The data hold approximately 41,000 distinct CDR3 sequences, with about 4.5% observed a single time. This clonotype has at least ten counts. The receptor was derived from an adult who was a healthcare worker with PCR-confirmed SARS-CoV-2 infection or an uninfected control (not recorded which). The chain uses TRBV10-3 and TRBJ2-7; no reliable D call. The sequenced sample consisted of whole blood. CDR3 residues: CAISGAGSYEQYF. CDR3 nucleotide sequence: TGTGCCATCAGTGGAGCCGGGTCCTACGAGCAGTACTTC.